This T cell receptor (beta chain) was documented in a study of blood T cell repertoires in COVID-19 (dated by TCRdb to the early 2020s). Regarding the study in general: Samples covering the acute and convalescent phases of COVID-19 were provided by collaborators in the United States, Italy and Spain. The material from the prospective study consisted of cDNA or gDNA derived from T cells, B-cell-depleted T cells, or PBMCs. Deeply sampled blood TCRbeta repertoires from subjects exposed to, actively infected with, or recovered from COVID-19 were included in the dataset. A freely available public database, intended as a resource for researchers studying the immune response to SARS-CoV-2, is where the repertoires were released. Samples were obtained from the ongoing ImmuneRACE study (first 160 participants) and from over 1,000 subjects provided by 6 global collaborators. A de-identified subject ID, COVID-19 status, age in years and sex were almost always included in the sample metadata. Where available, HLA class I and class II types were taken from metadata supplied by the sample provider and were not determined by assay-based typing.

V and J are trimmed by 3 bases and 9 bases, and the gene matches miss 4 bases of the junction. The CDR3 runs 15 residues from the cysteine to the phenylalanine. The CDR3 DNA has 45 bases and is translated from base 1. CDR1 and CDR2 were assigned from the germline V gene (reference sequence) as LGHDT and YNNKEL. On the study overall, not on this receptor specifically: How much clinical and demographic metadata was included differed by source and by participant, and the metadata was provided uncurated.

The immunoSEQ Assay, a bias-controlled multiplex PCR, was used to amplify TCRbeta CDR3 regions from genomic DNA. The paper's data handling went like this. Within the assay, amplification of reference gene primers was used to estimate how many nucleated cells each sample contained. To quantify the absolute abundance of each unique TCRbeta CDR3 rearrangement, sequence reads were collapsed and filtered. For each sample, productive Simpson clonality was calculated by taking the square root of Simpson's diversity index across productive rearrangements. In TCRdb, the immuneACCESS table is reduced to in-frame sequences with V and J assigned. These tables do not hold every clone; where another copy was compared, an unresolved V gene accounts for under half, and the others remain unexplained. V, J and clone size were drawn from that table, and D and trimming were deduced from the DNA. Counted in this sample were about 90,000 clones; 80% of them appeared once. The ten largest clones add up to about a tenth of the sample.

Notes on this clone: It has no known antigen specificity. No base qualities exist here, and no much larger clone lies one base off it.

Whole blood was collected in K2EDTA tubes by collaborating institutions according to the institutions' own protocols. Collaborator samples were shipped for TCRbeta analysis as frozen whole blood, isolated PBMCs, or DNA extracted from either sample type. Here the chain combines TRBV3-1 (or the pseudogene TRBV3-2) and TRBJ2-1; 14 bases in the middle match TRBD2. Sequencing was carried out using peripheral blood. The source is a woman aged 70 to 79 with acute or convalescent COVID-19. The CDR3 is CASSQGLAGEFEQFF. The nucleotides are TGTGCCAGCAGCCAGGGACTAGCGGGGGAGTTTGAGCAGTTCTTC.